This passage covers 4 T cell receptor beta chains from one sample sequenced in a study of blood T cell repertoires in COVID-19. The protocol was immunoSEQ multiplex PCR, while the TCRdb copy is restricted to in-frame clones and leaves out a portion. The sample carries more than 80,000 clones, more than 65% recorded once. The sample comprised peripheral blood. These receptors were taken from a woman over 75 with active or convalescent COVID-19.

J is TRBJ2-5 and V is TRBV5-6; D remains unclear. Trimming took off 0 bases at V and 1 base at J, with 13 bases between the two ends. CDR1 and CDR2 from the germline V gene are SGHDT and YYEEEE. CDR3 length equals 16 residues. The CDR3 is CASSLVRQRFQETQYF. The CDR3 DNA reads TGTGCCAGCAGCTTGGTGAGGCAGCGATTCCAAGAGACCCAGTACTTC.

CDR3 sequence reads: CASSRIQGDSGNTIYF. The CDR3 region has the DNA TGTGCCAGCAGTCGAATCCAGGGGGATTCTGGAAACACCATATATTTT. The chain employs TRBV5-6 and TRBJ1-3; TRBD1 aligns across 7 bases. From germline, CDR1 is SGHDT and CDR2 YYEEEE. This CDR3 comprises 16 residues. Trimming at V came to 5 bases and at J to 1 base, leaving 9 bases not matched to a gene.

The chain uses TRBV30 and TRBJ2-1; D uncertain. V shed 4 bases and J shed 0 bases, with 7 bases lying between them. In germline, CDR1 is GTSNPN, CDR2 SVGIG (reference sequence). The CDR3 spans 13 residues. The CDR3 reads CAWTRSSYNEQFF. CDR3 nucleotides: TGTGCCTGGACTAGGAGCTCCTACAATGAGCAGTTCTTC.

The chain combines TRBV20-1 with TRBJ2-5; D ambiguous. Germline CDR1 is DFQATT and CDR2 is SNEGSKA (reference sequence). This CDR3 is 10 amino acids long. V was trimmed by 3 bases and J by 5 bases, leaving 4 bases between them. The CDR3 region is CSASAETQYF. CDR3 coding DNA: TGCAGTGCTAGTGCGGAGACCCAGTACTTC.